This TCR beta chain was found in a study of T-cell memory formation after mild COVID-19. CDR1 and CDR2 (germline): SNHLY, FYNNEI. This CDR3 region has 12 residues. Trimming took 6 bases from V and 3 from J; bases not matched to a gene: 2. Employing constant-segment primers, 5'RACE generated TCR alpha and TCR beta cDNA libraries bearing sample barcodes and UMIs. TCRdb recomputed calls from the 5' RACE reads with MiXCR, one row per CDR3 protein. The table includes around 400,000 distinct CDR3 sequences, 24% detected once. The sequenced material came from PBMCs or a T cell subset sorted from them (not recorded which). This sequence was found in an adult woman who had mild COVID-19 (a few samples of this study predate the infection). Cell type and time point are not known. The V and J genes are TRBV2 and TRBJ2-7; 7 nucleotides line up with TRBD1. The CDR3 region is CASRNRGYEQYF. The CDR3 nucleotides are TGTGCCAGCAGAAACAGGGGCTACGAGCAGTACTTC.